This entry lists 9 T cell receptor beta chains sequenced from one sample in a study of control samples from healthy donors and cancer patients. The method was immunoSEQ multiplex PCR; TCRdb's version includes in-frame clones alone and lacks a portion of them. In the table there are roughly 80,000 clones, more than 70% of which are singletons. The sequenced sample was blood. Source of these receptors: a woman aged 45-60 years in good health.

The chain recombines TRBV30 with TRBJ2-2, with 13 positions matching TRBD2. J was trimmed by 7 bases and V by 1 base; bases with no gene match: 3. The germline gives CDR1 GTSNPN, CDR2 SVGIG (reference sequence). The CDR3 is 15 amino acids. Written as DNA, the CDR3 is TGTGCCTGGAGTGGACTAGCGGGGGGTTTCGGGGAGCTGTTTTTT. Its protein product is CAWSGLAGGFGELFF.

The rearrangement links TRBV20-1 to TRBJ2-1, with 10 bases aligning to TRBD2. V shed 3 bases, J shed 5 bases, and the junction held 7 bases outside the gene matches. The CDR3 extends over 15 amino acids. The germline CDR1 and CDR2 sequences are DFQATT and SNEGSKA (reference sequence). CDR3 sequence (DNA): TGCAGTGCTAGTAAACGAGCGGGGGGGGACAATGAGCAGTTCTTC. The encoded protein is CSASKRAGGDNEQFF.

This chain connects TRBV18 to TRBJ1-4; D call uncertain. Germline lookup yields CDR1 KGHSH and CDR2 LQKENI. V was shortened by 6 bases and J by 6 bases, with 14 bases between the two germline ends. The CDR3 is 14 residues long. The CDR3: CASSVGMSDEKLFF. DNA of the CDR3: TGTGCCAGCTCCGTAGGGATGTCGGATGAAAAACTGTTTTTT.

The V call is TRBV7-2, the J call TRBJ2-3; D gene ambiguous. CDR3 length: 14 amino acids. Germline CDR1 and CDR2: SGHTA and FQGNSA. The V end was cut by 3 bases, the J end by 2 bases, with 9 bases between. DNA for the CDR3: TGTGCCAGCAGCTTTTTCGGACCCACAGATACGCAGTATTTT. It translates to CASSFFGPTDTQYF.

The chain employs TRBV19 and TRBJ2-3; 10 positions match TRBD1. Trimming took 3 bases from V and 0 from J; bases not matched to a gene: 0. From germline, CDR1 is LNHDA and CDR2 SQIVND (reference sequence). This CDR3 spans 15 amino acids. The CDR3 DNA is TGTGCCAGTAGTATGGGACAGGGGAGCACAGATACGCAGTATTTT. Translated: CASSMGQGSTDTQYF.

The DNA for the CDR3 is TGTGCCACCAGCAGAGATCTCCTTTTCATACCCCGGCGGAATCAGCCCCAGCATTTT. Its protein is CATSRDLLFIPRRNQPQHF. The chain has TRBV15 and TRBJ1-5; D unresolved. Germline CDR1 is LNHNV and CDR2 is YYDKDF (reference sequence). The CDR3 is 19 residues long. V lost 0 bases to trimming and J lost 4 bases, with 22 bases between them.

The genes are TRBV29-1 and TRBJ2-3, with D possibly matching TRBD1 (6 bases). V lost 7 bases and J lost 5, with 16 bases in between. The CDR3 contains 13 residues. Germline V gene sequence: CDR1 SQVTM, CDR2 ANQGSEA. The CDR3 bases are TGCAGCGGAGGGACAACTCAAGGAGATACGCAGTATTTT. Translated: CSGGTTQGDTQYF.

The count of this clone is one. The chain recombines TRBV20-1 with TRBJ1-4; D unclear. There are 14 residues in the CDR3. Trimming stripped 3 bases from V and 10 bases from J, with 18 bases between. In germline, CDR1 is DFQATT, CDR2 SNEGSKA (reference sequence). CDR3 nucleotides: TGCAGTGCTAGTGACGACCCTAGTGAGGGAAAACTGTTTTTT. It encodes CSASDDPSEGKLFF.

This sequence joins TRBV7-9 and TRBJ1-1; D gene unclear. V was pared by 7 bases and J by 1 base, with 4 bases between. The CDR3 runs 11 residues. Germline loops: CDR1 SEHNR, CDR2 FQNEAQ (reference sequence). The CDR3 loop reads CASMGNTEAFF. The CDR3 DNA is TGTGCCAGCATGGGGAACACTGAAGCTTTCTTT.